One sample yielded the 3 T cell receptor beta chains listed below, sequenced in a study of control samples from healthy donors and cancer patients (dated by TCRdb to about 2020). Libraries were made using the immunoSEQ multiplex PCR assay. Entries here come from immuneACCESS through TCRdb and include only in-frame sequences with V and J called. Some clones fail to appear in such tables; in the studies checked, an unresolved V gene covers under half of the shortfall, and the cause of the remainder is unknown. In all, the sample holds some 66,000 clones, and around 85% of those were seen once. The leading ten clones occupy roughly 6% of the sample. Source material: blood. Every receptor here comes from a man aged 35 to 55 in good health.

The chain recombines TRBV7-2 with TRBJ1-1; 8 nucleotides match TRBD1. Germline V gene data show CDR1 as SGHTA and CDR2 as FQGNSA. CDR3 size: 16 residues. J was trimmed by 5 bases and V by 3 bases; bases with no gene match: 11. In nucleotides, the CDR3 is TGTGCCAGCAGCTTTTCTAGGACAGGGTGGAAGACTGAAGCTTTCTTT. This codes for CASSFSRTGWKTEAFF.

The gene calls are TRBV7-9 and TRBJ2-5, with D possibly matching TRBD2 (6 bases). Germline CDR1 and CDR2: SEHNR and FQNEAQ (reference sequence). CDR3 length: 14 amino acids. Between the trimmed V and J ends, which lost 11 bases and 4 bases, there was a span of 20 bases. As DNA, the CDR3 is TGTGCCGGCTCCCCTGGGGGGTCCGCAGAGACCCAGTACTTC. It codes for CAGSPGGSAETQYF.

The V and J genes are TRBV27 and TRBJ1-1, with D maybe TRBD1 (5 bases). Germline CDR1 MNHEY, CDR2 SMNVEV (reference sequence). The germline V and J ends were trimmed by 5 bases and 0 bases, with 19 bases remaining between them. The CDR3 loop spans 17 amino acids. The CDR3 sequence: CASSPQLGGAMNTEAFF. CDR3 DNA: TGTGCCAGCAGTCCCCAGTTGGGGGGAGCTATGAACACTGAAGCTTTCTTT.